The 15 T cell receptor beta chains below were found in one sample sequenced in a study of control samples from healthy donors and cancer patients. Here immunoSEQ multiplex PCR was the method, and the copy in TCRdb shows in-frame clones only, minus some. This sample carries some 97,000 clones, roughly 90% of them seen once, and the ten largest clones take 15% to 20%. Input material: blood. The receptor set was obtained from a woman in her fifties or sixties in good health.

This rearrangement joins TRBV27 to TRBJ1-1; the match to TRBD1 covers 9 bases. The junction had 7 bases not matched to a gene; V was cut back by 5 bases and J by 0 bases. The CDR3 extends over 16 amino acids. From germline, CDR1 is MNHEY and CDR2 SMNVEV (reference sequence). CDR3 nucleotides: TGTGCCAGCAGTCCGGGACAGGGAAGGATGAACACTGAAGCTTTCTTT. This gives the protein CASSPGQGRMNTEAFF.

This chain links TRBV5-1 with TRBJ1-2; the match to TRBD1 covers 9 bases. Trimming at V came to 4 bases and at J to 10 bases, leaving 11 bases not matched to a gene. Germline-derived CDR1 and CDR2 are SGHRS and YFSETQ. The CDR3 covers 14 residues. The CDR3 DNA sequence: TGCGCCAGCAGCGCCTTACAGGGGGCTGAGTACTACACCTTC. Translation gives CASSALQGAEYYTF.

This chain joins TRBV5-6 and TRBJ1-4; D may be TRBD1 (6 bases). Trimming stripped 4 bases from V and 3 bases from J, with 13 bases between. Germline V gives CDR1 SGHDT, CDR2 YYEEEE. The CDR3 runs 15 residues. The DNA of the CDR3 is TGTGCCAGCAGCCGCCCGGGGGGCTCTAATGAAAAACTGTTTTTT. Its translation is CASSRPGGSNEKLFF.

The DNA of the CDR3 is TGTGCCAGCAGCTTAGCTAGTACCGGCTACACCTTC. Translated, it gives CASSLASTGYTF. The chain combines TRBV11-2 with TRBJ1-2; D is uncertain. CDR3 length equals 12 residues. CDR1 SGHAT and CDR2 FQNNGV come from the germline V gene. Between the trimmed V and J ends, which lost 1 base and 8 bases, there was a span of 8 bases.

This clone was picked up a small number of times. The chain employs TRBV19 and TRBJ2-3; no clear D. This CDR3 region has 13 residues. V lost 6 bases and J lost 2, with 9 bases in between. From germline, CDR1 is LNHDA and CDR2 SQIVND (reference sequence). CDR3 sequence (DNA): TGTGCCAGTAGAAATTTAATCACAGATACGCAGTATTTT. Encoded protein: CASRNLITDTQYF. Full variable domain (remainder filled in from reference TRBV19 and TRBJ2-3): DGGITQSPKYLFRKEGQNVTLSCEQNLNHDAMYWYRQDPGQGLRLIYYSQIVNDFQKGDIAEGYSVSREKKESFPLTVTSAQKNPTAFYLCASRNLITDTQYFGPGTRLTVL.

The V call is TRBV7-2, the J call TRBJ2-2; 8 bases map to TRBD1. The CDR3 extends over 16 amino acids. J was trimmed by 6 bases and V by 3 bases; bases with no gene match: 9. Germline V gives CDR1 SGHTA, CDR2 FQGNSA. The CDR3 DNA reads TGTGCCAGCAGCTTTATGTTTCAGGGGGCCGCCGGGGAGCTGTTTTTT. Amino acids: CASSFMFQGAAGELFF.

The chain is built from TRBV7-8 and TRBJ2-1; D may be TRBD1 or TRBD2 (6 bases each). Germline CDR1 reads SGHVS; CDR2 reads FQNEAQ. The length of the CDR3 is 14 residues. V shed 6 bases and J shed 2 bases, with 11 bases lying between them. In DNA form, the CDR3 reads TGTGCCAGCAGGCCGGGGGACACCTACAATGAGCAGTTCTTC. Translated: CASRPGDTYNEQFF.

The CDR3 reads CASGAGDTQYF. DNA of the CDR3: TGTGCCAGCGGGGCAGGAGATACGCAGTATTTT. This chain links TRBV11-2 with TRBJ2-3; a weak D match, TRBD1 (5 bases). V lost 8 bases to trimming and J lost 5 bases, with 8 bases between them. There are 11 residues in the CDR3. The germline gives CDR1 SGHAT, CDR2 FQNNGV.

V is TRBV2 and J is TRBJ1-2, with D uncertain. The germline V gene encodes CDR1 SNHLY and CDR2 FYNNEI. The CDR3 length is 15 residues. Trimming removed 10 bases at V and 6 bases at J, with 24 bases between. The CDR3 sequence is CATQDEKLPNHGYTF. The CDR3 region has the DNA TGTGCCACCCAGGATGAGAAGCTACCCAATCATGGCTACACCTTC.

With regard to this clone: Here the CDR3 omits its conserved ending phenylalanine or tryptophan, so a read error is the likely source. Because the CDR3's place on the DNA is in doubt, the DNA is left out and the CDR3 is given as listed by TCRdb. This chain uses TRBV6-5 with TRBJ1-2; TRBD1 was called by the table and not checked on the DNA. The CDR3 has 12 amino acids, counting both end residues. CDR1 MNHEY and CDR2 SVGAGI come from the germline V gene. The CDR3 sequence is CASTRRTGPNPD.

This rearrangement joins TRBV5-6 to TRBJ1-6; D ambiguous. V dropped 2 bases and J dropped 13 bases, with 16 bases sitting between them. Looked up from germline, CDR1 is SGHDT and CDR2 is YYEEEE. The CDR3 consists of 14 residues. The CDR3 sequence is CASSFRQPPGPLHF. CDR3 bases: TGTGCCAGCAGCTTCAGGCAGCCACCTGGGCCCCTCCACTTT. Complete variable domain (other parts from reference TRBV5-6 and TRBJ1-6): DAGVTQSPTHLIKTRGQQVTLRCSPKSGHDTVSWYQQALGQGPQFIFQYYEEEERQRGNFPDRFSGHQFPNYSSELNVNALLLGDSALYLCASSFRQPPGPLHFGNGTRLTVT.

This rearrangement joins TRBV29-1 to TRBJ1-4; D unresolved. The CDR3 sequence is 12 residues long. Looked up from germline, CDR1 is SQVTM and CDR2 is ANQGSEA. With 4 bases removed from V and 7 bases from J, the gap between germline ends came to 10 bases. CDR3 in DNA: TGCAGCGTTGGTTTTGCGATTGAAAAACTGTTTTTT. Translating it yields CSVGFAIEKLFF.

The gene calls are TRBV21-1 and TRBJ2-5; TRBD2 reflects the table's D call only, with no check against the DNA. TRBV21-1 is assigned pseudogene status. The CDR3 is made up of 11 amino acids. This chain's CDR3 is CASIERLSQYF. As DNA, the CDR3 is TGTGCCAGCATCGAGAGGCTTAGTCAGTACTTC.

The gene calls are TRBV7-9 and TRBJ2-7, with TRBD2 matching over 11 bases. CDR1 and CDR2 from the germline V gene are SEHNR and FQNEAQ (reference sequence). Trimming cost V 4 bases and J 6 bases; bases outside gene matches: 14. This CDR3 has 17 residues. As DNA, the CDR3 is TGTGCCAGCAGCTCCCGACAGACTAGCGGGGATCCCGCCGAGCAGTACGTC. Its translation is CASSSRQTSGDPAEQYV.

The chain links TRBV27 to TRBJ2-1; 11 positions agree with TRBD2. V shed 7 bases and J 10 bases; nucleotides not matched to a gene: 9. The CDR3 is 14 amino acids. Germline CDR1 MNHEY, CDR2 SMNVEV (reference sequence). This CDR3 reads CASTFSGGAREQFF. The DNA for the CDR3 is TGTGCCAGCACCTTTAGCGGGGGGGCCCGGGAGCAGTTCTTC.